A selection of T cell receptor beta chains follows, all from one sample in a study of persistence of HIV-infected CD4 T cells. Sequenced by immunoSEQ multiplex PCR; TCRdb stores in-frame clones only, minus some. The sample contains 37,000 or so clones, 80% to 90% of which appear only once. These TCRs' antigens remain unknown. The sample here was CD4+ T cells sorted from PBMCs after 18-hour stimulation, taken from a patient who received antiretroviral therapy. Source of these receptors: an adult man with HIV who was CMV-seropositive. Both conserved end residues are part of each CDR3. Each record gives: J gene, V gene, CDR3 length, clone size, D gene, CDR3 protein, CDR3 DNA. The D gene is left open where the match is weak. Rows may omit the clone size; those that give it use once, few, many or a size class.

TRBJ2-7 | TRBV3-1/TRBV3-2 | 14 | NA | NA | CASSHPDRAGEQYF | TGTGCCAGCAGCCACCCCGACAGGGCGGGAGAGCAGTACTTC
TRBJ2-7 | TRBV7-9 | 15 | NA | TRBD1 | CASRSGTGFPLAQYF | TGTGCCAGCAGATCCGGGACAGGGTTTCCCTTGGCGCAGTACTTC
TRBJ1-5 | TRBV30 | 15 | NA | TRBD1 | CAWSTGQRVNQPQHF | TGTGCCTGGAGTACGGGACAGAGGGTTAATCAGCCCCAGCATTTT
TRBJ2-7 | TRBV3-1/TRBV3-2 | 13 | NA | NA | CASSQGGPYEQYF | TGTGCCAGCAGCCAAGGGGGGCCCTACGAGCAGTACTTC
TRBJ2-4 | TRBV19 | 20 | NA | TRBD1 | CASSAAGGQGANLAKNIQYF | TGTGCCAGTAGTGCCGCCGGGGGACAGGGGGCCAACCTAGCCAAAAACATTCAGTACTTC
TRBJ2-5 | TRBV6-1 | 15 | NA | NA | CASSEAARDQETQYF | TGTGCCAGCAGTGAAGCGGCAAGGGATCAAGAGACCCAGTACTTC
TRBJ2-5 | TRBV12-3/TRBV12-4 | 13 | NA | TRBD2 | CASRTSGGETQYF | TGTGCCAGCAGAACTAGCGGAGGGGAGACCCAGTACTTC
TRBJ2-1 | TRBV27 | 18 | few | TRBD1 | CASSSPPRGRDWANEQFF | TGTGCCAGCAGTTCCCCCCCCAGGGGGCGGGACTGGGCCAATGAGCAGTTCTTC
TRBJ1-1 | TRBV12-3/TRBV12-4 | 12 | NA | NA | CASSLTGGRAFF | TGTGCCAGCAGTCTGACCGGGGGGCGAGCTTTCTTT
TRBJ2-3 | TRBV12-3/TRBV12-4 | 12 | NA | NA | CASRISTDTQYF | TGTGCCAGCAGAATAAGCACAGATACGCAGTATTTT
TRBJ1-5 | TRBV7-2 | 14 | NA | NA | CASSPGPGNQPQHF | TGTGCCAGCAGCCCCGGACCGGGCAATCAGCCCCAGCATTTT
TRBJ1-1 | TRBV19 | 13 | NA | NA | CASTWGRGTEAFF | TGTGCCAGTACATGGGGCAGGGGCACTGAAGCTTTCTTT
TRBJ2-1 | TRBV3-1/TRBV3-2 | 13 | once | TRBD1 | CASKTGGYNEQFF | TGTGCCAGCAAAACAGGGGGCTACAATGAGCAGTTCTTC
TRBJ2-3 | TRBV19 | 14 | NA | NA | CASSIDRSQDTQYF | TGTGCCAGTAGTATAGATCGTAGTCAAGATACGCAGTATTTT
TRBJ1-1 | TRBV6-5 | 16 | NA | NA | CASSYSAEFIGTEAFF | TGTGCCAGCAGTTACTCGGCAGAATTCATAGGCACTGAAGCTTTCTTT
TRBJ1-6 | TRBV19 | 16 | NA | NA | CASSIVGTSDNSPLHF | TGTGCCAGTAGTATAGTCGGAACCTCGGATAATTCACCCCTCCACTTT
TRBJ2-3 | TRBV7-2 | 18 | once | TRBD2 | CASSFQLTSGRATDTQYF | TGTGCCAGCAGCTTCCAACTTACTAGCGGGAGGGCCACAGATACGCAGTATTTT
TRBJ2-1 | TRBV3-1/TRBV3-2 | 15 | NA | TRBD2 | CASSQDPSGSLEQFF | TGTGCCAGCAGCCAAGACCCTAGCGGGAGCCTTGAGCAGTTCTTC
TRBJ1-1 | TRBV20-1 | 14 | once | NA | CSASLGPFGTEAFF | TGCAGTGCTAGTCTCGGGCCCTTCGGCACTGAAGCTTTCTTT
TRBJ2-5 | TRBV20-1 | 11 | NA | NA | CSGEHQETQYF | TGCAGCGGGGAGCATCAAGAGACCCAGTACTTC
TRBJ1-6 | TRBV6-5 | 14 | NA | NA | CASSYRQDNEPLHF | TGTGCCAGCAGTTACCGACAGGATAATGAACCCCTCCACTTT
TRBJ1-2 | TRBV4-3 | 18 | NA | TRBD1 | CASSQSSTHRTGGDGYTF | TGCGCCAGCAGCCAAAGCTCGACCCATCGGACAGGGGGCGATGGCTACACCTTC
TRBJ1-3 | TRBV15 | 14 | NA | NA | CATSIRVPGNTIYF | TGTGCCACCAGCATAAGGGTGCCTGGAAACACCATATATTTT
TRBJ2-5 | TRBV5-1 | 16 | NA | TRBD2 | CASSQNGRAEGETQYF | TGCGCCAGCAGCCAGAACGGGAGGGCCGAGGGGGAGACCCAGTACTTC
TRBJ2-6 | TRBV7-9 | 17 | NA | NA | CASSSSQGRTGANVLTF | TGTGCCAGCAGCTCCAGCCAGGGGAGAACTGGGGCCAACGTCCTGACTTTC
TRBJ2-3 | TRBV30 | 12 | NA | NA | CAWNQNRDTQYF | TGTGCCTGGAACCAAAACAGAGATACGCAGTATTTT
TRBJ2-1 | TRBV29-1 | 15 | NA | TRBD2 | CSVAPGTSGKNEQFF | TGCAGCGTTGCCCCGGGGACTAGCGGGAAGAATGAGCAGTTCTTC
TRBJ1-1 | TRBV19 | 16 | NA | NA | CASSPESGTRNTEAFF | TGTGCCAGTAGTCCCGAATCCGGGACAAGAAACACTGAAGCTTTCTTT
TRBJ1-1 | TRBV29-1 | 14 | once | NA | CSVEDRALQGEAFF | TGCAGCGTTGAAGATCGGGCCCTACAGGGTGAAGCTTTCTTT
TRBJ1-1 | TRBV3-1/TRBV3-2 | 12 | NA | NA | CASSHPRAEAFF | TGTGCCAGCAGCCACCCACGCGCTGAAGCTTTCTTT
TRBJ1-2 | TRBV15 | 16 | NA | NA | CATSRDTSGGGYGYTF | TGTGCCACCAGCAGAGATACTTCGGGGGGCGGCTATGGCTACACCTTC
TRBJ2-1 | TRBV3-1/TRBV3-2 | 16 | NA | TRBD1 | CASSQNTGTGYNEQFF | TGTGCCAGCAGCCAGAATACCGGGACAGGGTACAATGAGCAGTTCTTC
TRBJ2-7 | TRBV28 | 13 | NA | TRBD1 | CASREGASYEQYF | TGTGCCAGCCGTGAGGGGGCATCCTACGAGCAGTACTTC
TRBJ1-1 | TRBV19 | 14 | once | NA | CASSITVFEGEAFF | TGTGCCAGTAGTATCACGGTGTTCGAAGGTGAAGCTTTCTTT
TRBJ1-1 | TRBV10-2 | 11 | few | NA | CASSERIEAFF | TGCGCCAGCAGTGAAAGGATTGAAGCTTTCTTT
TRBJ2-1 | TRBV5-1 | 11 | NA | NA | CASSLGLAFFF | TGCGCCAGCAGCTTGGGGCTAGCTTTCTTCTTC
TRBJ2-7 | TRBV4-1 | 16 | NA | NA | CASSQGLARVSYEQYF | TGCGCCAGCAGCCAAGGCCTAGCGAGAGTTTCCTACGAGCAGTACTTC
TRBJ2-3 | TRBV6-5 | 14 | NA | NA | CASSYLRAGDTQYF | TGTGCCAGCAGTTATCTGAGGGCCGGAGATACGCAGTATTTT
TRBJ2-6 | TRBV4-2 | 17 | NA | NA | CASSQGVGASGANVLTF | TGTGCCAGCAGCCAAGGGGTGGGGGCCTCTGGGGCCAACGTCCTGACTTTC
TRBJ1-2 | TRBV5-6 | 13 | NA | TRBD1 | CASREQGAGGYTF | TGTGCCAGCAGGGAACAGGGGGCCGGTGGCTACACCTTC
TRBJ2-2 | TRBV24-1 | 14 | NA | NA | CATSDRYRAGELFF | TGTGCCACCAGTGATCGATACAGGGCCGGGGAGCTGTTTTTT
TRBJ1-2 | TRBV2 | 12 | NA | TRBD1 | CASRQTGDGYTF | TGTGCCAGCAGGCAAACAGGGGACGGCTACACCTTC
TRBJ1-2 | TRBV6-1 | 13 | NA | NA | CASSEIQGYGYTF | TGTGCCAGCAGTGAAATACAGGGCTATGGCTACACCTTC
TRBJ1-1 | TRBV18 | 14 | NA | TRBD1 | CASSRTGENTEAFF | TGTGCCAGCTCACGGACAGGAGAGAACACTGAAGCTTTCTTT
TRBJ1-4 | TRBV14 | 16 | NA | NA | CASSPGGQGFYEKLFF | TGTGCCAGCAGCCCCGGCGGGCAGGGGTTTTATGAAAAACTGTTTTTT
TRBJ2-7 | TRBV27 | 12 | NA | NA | CASKTFGGEQYF | TGTGCCAGCAAAACATTTGGGGGCGAGCAGTACTTC
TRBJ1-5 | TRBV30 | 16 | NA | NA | CAWSVLPAYSNQPQHF | TGTGCCTGGAGTGTACTCCCAGCATATAGCAATCAGCCCCAGCATTTT
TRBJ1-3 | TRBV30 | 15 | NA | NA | CAWSGGVSAGNTIYF | TGTGCCTGGAGTGGGGGAGTCTCAGCTGGAAACACCATATATTTT
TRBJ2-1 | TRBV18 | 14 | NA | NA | CASSPRAGLNEQFF | TGTGCCAGCTCACCACGGGCAGGGCTCAATGAGCAGTTCTTC
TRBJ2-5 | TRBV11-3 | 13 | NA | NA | CASSLRIGETQYF | TGTGCCAGCAGCTTAAGAATCGGGGAGACCCAGTACTTC
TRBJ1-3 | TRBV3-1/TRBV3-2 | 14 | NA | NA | CASSPRDSGNTIYF | TGTGCCAGCAGCCCCCGGGACTCTGGAAACACCATATATTTT
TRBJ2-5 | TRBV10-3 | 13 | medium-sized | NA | CAISSTGWETQYF | TGTGCCATCAGTAGCACAGGGTGGGAGACCCAGTACTTC
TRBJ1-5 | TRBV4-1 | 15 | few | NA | CASSQDLTVNQPQHF | TGCGCCAGCAGCCAAGATCTTACCGTCAATCAGCCCCAGCATTTT